This TCR beta chain stems from a study of T cell changes during pregnancy in multiple sclerosis. J was trimmed by 3 bases and V by 6 bases; bases with no gene match: 6. Germline assignment: CDR1 MNHNS and CDR2 SASEGT. The length of the CDR3 is 15 residues. Measured with immunoSEQ multiplex PCR; TCRdb has only the in-frame clones, and not every one. This table has some 70,000 clones, around nine tenths appearing once. The chain links TRBV6-1 to TRBJ2-7; 12 bases align to TRBD2. This clonotype was sampled from a female donor in good health, enrolled as a control in a pregnancy study. The sample was CD4+ T cells from peripheral blood mononuclear cells, taken in the third trimester of pregnancy. This chain's CDR3 is CASSQTSGGIYEQYF. In DNA, the CDR3 is TGTGCCAGCAGCCAGACTAGCGGGGGAATCTACGAGCAGTACTTC.